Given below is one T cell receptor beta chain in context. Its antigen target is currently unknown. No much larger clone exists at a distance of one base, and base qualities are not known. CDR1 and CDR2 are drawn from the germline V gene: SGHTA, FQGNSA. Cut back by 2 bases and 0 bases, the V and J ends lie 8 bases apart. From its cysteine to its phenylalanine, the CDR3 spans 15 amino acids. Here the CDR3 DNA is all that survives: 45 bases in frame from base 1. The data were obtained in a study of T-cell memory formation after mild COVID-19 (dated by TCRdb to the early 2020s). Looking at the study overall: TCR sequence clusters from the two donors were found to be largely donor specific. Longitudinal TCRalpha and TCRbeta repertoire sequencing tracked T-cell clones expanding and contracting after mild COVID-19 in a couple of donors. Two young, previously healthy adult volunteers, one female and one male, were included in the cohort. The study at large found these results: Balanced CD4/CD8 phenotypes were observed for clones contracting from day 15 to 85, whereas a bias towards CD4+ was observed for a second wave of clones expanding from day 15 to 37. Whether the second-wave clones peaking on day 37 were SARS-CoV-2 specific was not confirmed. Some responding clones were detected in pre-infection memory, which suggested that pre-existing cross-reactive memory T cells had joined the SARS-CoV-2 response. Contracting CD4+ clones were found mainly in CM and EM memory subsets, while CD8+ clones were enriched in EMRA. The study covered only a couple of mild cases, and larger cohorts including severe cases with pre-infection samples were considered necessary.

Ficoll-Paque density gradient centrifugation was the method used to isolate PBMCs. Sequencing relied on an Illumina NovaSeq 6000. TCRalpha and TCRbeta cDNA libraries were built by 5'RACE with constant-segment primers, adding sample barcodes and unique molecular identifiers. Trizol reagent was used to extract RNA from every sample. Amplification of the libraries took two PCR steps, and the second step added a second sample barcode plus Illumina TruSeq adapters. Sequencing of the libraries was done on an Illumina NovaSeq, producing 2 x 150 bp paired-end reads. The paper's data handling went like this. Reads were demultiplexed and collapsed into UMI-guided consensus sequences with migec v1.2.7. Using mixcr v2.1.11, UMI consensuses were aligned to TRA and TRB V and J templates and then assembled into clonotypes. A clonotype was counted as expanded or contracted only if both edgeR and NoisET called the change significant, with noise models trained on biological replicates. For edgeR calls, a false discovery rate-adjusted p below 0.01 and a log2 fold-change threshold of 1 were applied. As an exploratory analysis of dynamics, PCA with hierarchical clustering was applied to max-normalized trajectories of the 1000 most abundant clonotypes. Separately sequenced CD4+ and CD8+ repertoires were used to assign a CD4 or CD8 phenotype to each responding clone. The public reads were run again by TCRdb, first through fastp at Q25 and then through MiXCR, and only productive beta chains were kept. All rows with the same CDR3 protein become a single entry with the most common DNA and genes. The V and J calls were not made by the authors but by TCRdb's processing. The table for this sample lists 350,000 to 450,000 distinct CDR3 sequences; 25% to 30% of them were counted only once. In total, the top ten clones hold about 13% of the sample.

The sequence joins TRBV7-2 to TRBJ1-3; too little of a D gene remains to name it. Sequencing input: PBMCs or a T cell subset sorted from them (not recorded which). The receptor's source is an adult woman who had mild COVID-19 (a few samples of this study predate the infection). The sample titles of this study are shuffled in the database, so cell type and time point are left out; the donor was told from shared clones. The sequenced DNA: TGTGCCAGCAGCTTAAACCCGCTCTCTGGAAACACCATATATTTT. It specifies CASSLNPLSGNTIYF.